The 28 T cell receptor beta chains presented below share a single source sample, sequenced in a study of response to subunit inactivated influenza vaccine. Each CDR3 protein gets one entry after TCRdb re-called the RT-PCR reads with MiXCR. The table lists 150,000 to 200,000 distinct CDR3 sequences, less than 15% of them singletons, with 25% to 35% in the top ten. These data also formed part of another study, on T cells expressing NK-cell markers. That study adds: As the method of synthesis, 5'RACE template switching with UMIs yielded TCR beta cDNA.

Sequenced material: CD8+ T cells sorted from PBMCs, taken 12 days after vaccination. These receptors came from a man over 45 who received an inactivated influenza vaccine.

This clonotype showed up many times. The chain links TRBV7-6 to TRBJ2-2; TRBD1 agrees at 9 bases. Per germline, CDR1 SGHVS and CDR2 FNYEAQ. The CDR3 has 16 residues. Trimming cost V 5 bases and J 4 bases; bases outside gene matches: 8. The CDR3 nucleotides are TGTGCCAGCAGCCCGGGGGGACAGGGAGGCACCGGGGAGCTGTTTTTT. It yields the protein CASSPGGQGGTGELFF.

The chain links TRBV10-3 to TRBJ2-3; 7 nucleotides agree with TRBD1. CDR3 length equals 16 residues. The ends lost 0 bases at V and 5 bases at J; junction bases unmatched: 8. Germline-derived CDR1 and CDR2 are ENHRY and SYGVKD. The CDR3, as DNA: TGTGCCATCAGTGAGTCGAAAGGGGGCGAGGGAGATACGCAGTATTTT. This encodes CAISESKGGEGDTQYF.

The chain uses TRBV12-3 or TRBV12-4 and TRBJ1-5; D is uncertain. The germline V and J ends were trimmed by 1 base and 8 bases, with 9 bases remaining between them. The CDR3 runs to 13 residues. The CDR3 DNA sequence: TGTGCCAGCAGTTTAGGAGGGTCTGAGCCCCAGCATTTT. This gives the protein CASSLGGSEPQHF.

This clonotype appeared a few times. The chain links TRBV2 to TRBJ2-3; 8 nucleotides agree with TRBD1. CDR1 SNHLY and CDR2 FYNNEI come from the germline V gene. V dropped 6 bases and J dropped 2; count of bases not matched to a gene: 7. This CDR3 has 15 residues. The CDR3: CASSWGQAITDTQYF. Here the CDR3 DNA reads TGTGCCAGCAGCTGGGGACAGGCCATCACAGATACGCAGTATTTT.

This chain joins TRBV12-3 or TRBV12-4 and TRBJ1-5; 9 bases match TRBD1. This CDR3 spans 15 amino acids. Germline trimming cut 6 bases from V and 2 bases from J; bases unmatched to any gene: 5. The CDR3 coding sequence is TGTGCCAGCAGAGCCACAGGGGGCGGCAATCAGCCCCAGCATTTT. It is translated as CASRATGGGNQPQHF.

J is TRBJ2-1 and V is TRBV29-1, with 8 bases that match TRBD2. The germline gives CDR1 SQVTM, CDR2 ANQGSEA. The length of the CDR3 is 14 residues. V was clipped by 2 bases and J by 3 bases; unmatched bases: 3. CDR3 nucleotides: TGCAGCGTTGAACTCGGGAGGGGCTACAATGAGCAGTTCTTC. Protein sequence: CSVELGRGYNEQFF.

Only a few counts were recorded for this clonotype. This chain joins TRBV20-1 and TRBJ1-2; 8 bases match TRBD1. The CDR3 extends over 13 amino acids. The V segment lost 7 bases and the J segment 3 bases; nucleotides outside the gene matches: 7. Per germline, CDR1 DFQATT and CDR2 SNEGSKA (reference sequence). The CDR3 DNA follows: TGCAGTGGAGACGACAGGGGTGACTATGGCTACACCTTC. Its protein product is CSGDDRGDYGYTF.

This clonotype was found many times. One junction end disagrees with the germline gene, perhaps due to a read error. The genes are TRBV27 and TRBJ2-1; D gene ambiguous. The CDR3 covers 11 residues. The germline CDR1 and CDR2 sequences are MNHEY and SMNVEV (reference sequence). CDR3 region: CASGFGNEQFF. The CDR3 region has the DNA TGTGCCAGCGGTTTCGGCAATGAGCAGTTCTTC.

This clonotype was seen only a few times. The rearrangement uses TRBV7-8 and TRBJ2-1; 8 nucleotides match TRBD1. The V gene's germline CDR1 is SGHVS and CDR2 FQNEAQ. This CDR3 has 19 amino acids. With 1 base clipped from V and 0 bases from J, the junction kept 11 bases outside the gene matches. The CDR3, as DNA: TGTGCCAGCAGCTTAGGTTCCCCTGCCAGGGGGCCCTCCTACAATGAGCAGTTCTTC. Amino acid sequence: CASSLGSPARGPSYNEQFF.

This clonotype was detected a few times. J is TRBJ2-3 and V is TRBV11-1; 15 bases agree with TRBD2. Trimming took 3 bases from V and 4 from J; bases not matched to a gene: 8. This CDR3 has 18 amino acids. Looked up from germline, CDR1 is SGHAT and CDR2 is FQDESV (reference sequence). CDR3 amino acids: CASSFPRTSGREPDTQYF. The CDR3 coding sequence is TGTGCCAGCAGCTTTCCCCGGACTAGCGGGAGGGAGCCAGATACGCAGTATTTT. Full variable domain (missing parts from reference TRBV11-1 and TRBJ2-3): EAEVAQSPRYKITEKSQAVAFWCDPISGHATLYWYRQILGQGPELLVQFQDESVVDDSQLPKDRFSAERLKGVDSTLKIQPAELGDSAMYLCASSFPRTSGREPDTQYFGPGTRLTVL.

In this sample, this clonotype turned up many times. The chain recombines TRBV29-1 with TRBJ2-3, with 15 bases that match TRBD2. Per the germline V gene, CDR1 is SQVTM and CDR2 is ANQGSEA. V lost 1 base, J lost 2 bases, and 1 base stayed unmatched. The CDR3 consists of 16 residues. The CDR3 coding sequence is TGCAGCGTTGAAGGGACTAGCGGGAGGGCCACAGATACGCAGTATTTT. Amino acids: CSVEGTSGRATDTQYF.

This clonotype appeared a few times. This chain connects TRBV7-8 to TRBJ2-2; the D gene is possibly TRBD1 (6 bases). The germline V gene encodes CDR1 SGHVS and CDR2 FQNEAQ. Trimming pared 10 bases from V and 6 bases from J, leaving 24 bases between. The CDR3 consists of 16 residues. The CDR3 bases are TGTGCCAACTCATTCTATGGACAGAATAAGGCCGGGGAGCTGTTTTTT. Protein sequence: CANSFYGQNKAGELFF.

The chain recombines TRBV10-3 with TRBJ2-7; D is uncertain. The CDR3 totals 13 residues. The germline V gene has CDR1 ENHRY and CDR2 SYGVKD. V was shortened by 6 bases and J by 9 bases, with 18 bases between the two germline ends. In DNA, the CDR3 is TGTGCCATCAGCCCCGGGCCCGGCTGCCGGCAGTACTTC. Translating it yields CAISPGPGCRQYF.

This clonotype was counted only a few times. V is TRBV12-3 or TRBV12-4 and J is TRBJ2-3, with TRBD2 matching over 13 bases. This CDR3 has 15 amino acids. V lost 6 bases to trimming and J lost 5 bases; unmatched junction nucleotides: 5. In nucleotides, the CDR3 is TGTGCCAGCAGACGGAGACTAGCGGGGGGAGATACGCAGTATTTT. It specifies CASRRRLAGGDTQYF.

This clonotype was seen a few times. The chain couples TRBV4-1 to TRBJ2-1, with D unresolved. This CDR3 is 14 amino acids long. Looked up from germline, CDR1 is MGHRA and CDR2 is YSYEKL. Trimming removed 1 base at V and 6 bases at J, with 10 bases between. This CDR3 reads CASSQGSGSNEQFF. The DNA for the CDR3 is TGCGCCAGCAGCCAAGGTTCAGGTAGCAATGAGCAGTTCTTC.

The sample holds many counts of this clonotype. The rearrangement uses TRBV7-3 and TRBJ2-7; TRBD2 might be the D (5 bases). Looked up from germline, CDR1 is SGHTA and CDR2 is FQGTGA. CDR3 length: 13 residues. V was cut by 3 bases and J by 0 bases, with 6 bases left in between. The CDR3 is CASSFGDSYEQYF. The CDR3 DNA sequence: TGTGCCAGCAGCTTCGGGGACTCCTACGAGCAGTACTTC.

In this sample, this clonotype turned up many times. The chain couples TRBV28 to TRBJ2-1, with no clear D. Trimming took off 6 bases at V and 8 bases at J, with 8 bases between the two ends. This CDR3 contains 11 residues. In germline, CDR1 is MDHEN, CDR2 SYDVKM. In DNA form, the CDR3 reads TGTGCCAGCAGAAGGGTTTATGAGCAGTTCTTC. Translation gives CASRRVYEQFF.

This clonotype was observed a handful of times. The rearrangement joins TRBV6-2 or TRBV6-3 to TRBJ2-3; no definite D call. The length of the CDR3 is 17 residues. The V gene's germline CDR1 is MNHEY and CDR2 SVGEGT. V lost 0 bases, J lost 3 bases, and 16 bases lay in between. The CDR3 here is CASSYSAANSPTDTQYF. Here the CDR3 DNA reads TGTGCCAGCAGTTACTCGGCAGCTAATTCGCCGACAGATACGCAGTATTTT.

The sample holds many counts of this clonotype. CDR3 nucleotides: TGTGCCAGCAGCCGCACCGACAGGGAAGGGAAGACCCAGTACTTC. It translates to CASSRTDREGKTQYF. This chain links TRBV12-3 or TRBV12-4 with TRBJ2-5, with 7 nucleotides matching TRBD1. The length of the CDR3 is 15 residues. Trimming took 6 bases from V and 6 from J; bases not matched to a gene: 13.

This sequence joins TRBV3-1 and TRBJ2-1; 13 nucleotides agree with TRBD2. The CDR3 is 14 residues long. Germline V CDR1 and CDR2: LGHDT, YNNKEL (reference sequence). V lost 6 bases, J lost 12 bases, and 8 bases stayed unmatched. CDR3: CASSPGTSGNRQFF. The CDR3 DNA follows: TGTGCCAGCAGTCCAGGGACTAGCGGGAATCGGCAGTTCTTC.

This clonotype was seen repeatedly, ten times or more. The CDR3 loop reads CASIGVAGAPETQYF. The CDR3, as DNA: TGTGCCAGCATCGGAGTAGCGGGGGCTCCAGAGACCCAGTACTTC. The chain carries TRBV6-1 and TRBJ2-5, with 9 bases identical to TRBD2. The V and J ends lost 7 bases and 4 bases, in that order; junction bases with no gene match: 10. Germline-derived CDR1 and CDR2 are MNHNS and SASEGT. The CDR3 sequence is 15 residues long.

CDR3 residues: CASSPGQGRGQPQHF. CDR3 nucleotide sequence: TGTGCCAGCAGCCCTGGACAGGGGAGGGGTCAGCCCCAGCATTTT. The chain is built from TRBV12-3 or TRBV12-4 and TRBJ1-5; 9 bases align to TRBD1. The V and J ends lost 6 bases and 6 bases, in that order; junction bases with no gene match: 9. The CDR3 has 15 amino acids.

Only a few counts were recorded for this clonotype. CDR3 residues: CSVDGLADYNEQFF. The CDR3, as DNA: TGCAGCGTTGACGGGCTAGCGGACTACAATGAGCAGTTCTTC. The chain employs TRBV29-1 and TRBJ2-1, with 7 bases matching TRBD2. CDR1 and CDR2 from the germline V gene are SQVTM and ANQGSEA. The CDR3 consists of 14 residues. Trimming removed 3 bases from V and 3 bases from J; junction bases left unmatched: 5.

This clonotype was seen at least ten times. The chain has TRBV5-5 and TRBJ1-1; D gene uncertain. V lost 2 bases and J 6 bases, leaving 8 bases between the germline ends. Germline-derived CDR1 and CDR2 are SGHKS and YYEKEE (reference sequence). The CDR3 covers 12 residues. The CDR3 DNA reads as TGTGCCAGCAGCTTAGTGGCTTCTGAAGCTTTCTTT. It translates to CASSLVASEAFF. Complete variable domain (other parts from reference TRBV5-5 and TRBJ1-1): DAGVTQSPTHLIKTRGQQVTLRCSPISGHKSVSWYQQVLGQGPQFIFQYYEKEERGRGNFPDRFSARQFPNYSSELNVNALLLGDSALYLCASSLVASEAFFGQGTRLTVV.

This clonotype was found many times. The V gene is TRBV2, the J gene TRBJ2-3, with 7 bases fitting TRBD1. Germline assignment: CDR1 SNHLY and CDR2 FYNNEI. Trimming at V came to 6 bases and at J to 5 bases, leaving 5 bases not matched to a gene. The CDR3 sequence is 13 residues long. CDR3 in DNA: TGTGCCAGCAGGGTAAGGGGGCAAGATACGCAGTATTTT. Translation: CASRVRGQDTQYF.

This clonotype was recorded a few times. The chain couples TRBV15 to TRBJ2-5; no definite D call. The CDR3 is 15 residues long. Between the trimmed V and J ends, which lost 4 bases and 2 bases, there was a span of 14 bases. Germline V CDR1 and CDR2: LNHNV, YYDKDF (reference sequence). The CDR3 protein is CATSILQDHQETQYF. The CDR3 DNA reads TGTGCCACCAGCATACTCCAGGACCATCAAGAGACCCAGTACTTC.

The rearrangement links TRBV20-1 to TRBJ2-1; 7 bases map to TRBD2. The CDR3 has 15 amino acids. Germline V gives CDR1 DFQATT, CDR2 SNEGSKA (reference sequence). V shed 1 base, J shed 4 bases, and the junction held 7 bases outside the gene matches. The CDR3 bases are TGCAGTGCTAGAGGTCTAGCGGAATCATACAATGAGCAGTTCTTC. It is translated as CSARGLAESYNEQFF.

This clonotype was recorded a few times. CDR3 sequence reads: CASSPSGTTGSTQYF. CDR3 bases: TGTGCCAGCTCACCTTCCGGGACGACCGGGTCGACCCAGTACTTC. V usage is TRBV18 and J usage is TRBJ2-5, with D perhaps assigned TRBD1 or TRBD2 (5 bases each). Germline values: CDR1 KGHSH, CDR2 LQKENI. The CDR3 loop spans 15 amino acids. V lost 3 bases and J lost 7, with 18 bases in between.